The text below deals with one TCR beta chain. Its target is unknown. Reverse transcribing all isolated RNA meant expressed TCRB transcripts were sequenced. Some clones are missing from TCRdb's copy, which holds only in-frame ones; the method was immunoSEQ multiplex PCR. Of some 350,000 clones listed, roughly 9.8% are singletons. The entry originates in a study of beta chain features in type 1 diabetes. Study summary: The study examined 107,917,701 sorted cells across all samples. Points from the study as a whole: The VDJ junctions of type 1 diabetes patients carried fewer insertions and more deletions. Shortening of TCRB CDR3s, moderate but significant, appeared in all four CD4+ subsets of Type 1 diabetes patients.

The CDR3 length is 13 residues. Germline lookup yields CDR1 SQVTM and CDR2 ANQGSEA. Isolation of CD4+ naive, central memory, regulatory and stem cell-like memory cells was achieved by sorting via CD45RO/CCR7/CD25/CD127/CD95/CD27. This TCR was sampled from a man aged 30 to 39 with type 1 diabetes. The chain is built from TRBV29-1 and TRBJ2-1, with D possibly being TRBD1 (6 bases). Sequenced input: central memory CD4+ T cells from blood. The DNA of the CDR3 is TGCAGTTCCCGTCCAGGGGCAACCAATGAGCAGTTCTTC. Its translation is CSSRPGATNEQFF.